This record covers a single TCR beta chain. Each of the donors was a healthy adult who was HIV-negative and had not had a recent acute infection or vaccination. TCRdb's table, derived via immunoSEQ multiplex PCR, lists solely in-frame clones and lacks some. The table has about 480,000 clones, about four fifths seen once. Germline loops: CDR1 SGHRS, CDR2 YFSETQ. The V gene end was trimmed by 4 bases and the J gene end by 0 bases; junction bases not matched to a gene: 4. The CDR3 length is 16 residues. The source of the sample is a study of shared clonotypes between healthy human individuals. Specimen: PBMCs. The clonotype originates from a woman in her thirties or forties in good health. Some clones in this sample may be carry-over from other donors' samples. The chain employs TRBV5-1 and TRBJ2-1, with 10 bases matching TRBD2. The DNA of the CDR3 is TGCGCCAGCAGCCCGGGACTAGCGATCTCCTACAATGAGCAGTTCTTC. Residues: CASSPGLAISYNEQFF.